These 20 T cell receptor beta chains were all obtained from the same sample, sequenced in a study of regulatory T cells in long-lasting Graves disease. Indicated time point: persistent/refractory GD, antithyroid drugs over 5 years with positive TRAb. PBMC-extracted RNA yielded the TCR library. CDR3 regions were amplified by Arm-PCR using iRepertoire HTBI primers to build TCR beta libraries. MiXCR, run by TCRdb on the multiplex PCR reads, gives a single entry per CDR3 protein. The table shows 350,000 to 450,000 distinct CDR3 sequences, with less than 25% occurring only once. The material was peripheral blood mononuclear cells (PBMCs), obtained when the disease was refractory, from a patient treated with antithyroid drugs. The receptors were gathered from a female donor with Graves disease.

The table lists this clonotype with a few counts. The chain employs TRBV19 and TRBJ1-1; possibly TRBD1 for D (5 bases). The CDR3 runs to 12 residues. Trimming stripped 8 bases from V and 1 base from J, with 8 bases between. Germline CDR1 LNHDA, CDR2 SQIVND (reference sequence). The CDR3 loop reads CASADRNTEAFF. CDR3 DNA: TGTGCCAGTGCCGACAGGAACACTGAAGCTTTCTTT.

This rearrangement joins TRBV27 to TRBJ2-3; D unresolved. V was cut by 5 bases and J by 2 bases, with 8 bases left in between. Looked up from germline, CDR1 is MNHEY and CDR2 is SMNVEV (reference sequence). The CDR3 spans 13 residues. DNA for the CDR3: TGTGCCAGCAGTCCCATCGACACAGATACGCAGTATTTT. Translated: CASSPIDTDTQYF.

This clonotype appeared a few times. The chain has TRBV6-5 and TRBJ1-1; 9 bases map to TRBD1. This CDR3 contains 15 residues. Germline CDR1 and CDR2: MNHEY and SVGAGI. V was pared by 4 bases and J by 5 bases, with 8 bases of the junction left unmatched. CDR3 protein: CASSSPDRGRTEAFF. The CDR3 DNA is TGTGCCAGCAGTTCCCCGGACAGGGGTCGAACTGAAGCTTTCTTT.

The table lists this clonotype with a few counts. The chain is built from TRBV7-3 and TRBJ2-2, with 11 positions matching TRBD2. Trimming at V came to 5 bases and at J to 7 bases, leaving 3 bases not matched to a gene. CDR1 and CDR2 from the germline V gene are SGHTA and FQGTGA. The CDR3 runs 14 residues. In nucleotides, the CDR3 is TGTGCCAGCAGCGTACTAGCGGGAGTCGGGGAGCTGTTTTTT. Encoded protein: CASSVLAGVGELFF.

V and J are TRBV4-3 and TRBJ1-2; no clear D gene. Between the trimmed V and J ends, which lost 0 bases and 3 bases, there was a span of 11 bases. Germline assignment: CDR1 LGHNA and CDR2 YSLEER. This CDR3 is 15 amino acids long. This CDR3 reads CASSQDGYADYGYTF. CDR3 DNA sequence: TGCGCCAGCAGCCAAGATGGTTACGCAGACTATGGCTACACCTTC.

This clonotype was observed a few times. The rearrangement links TRBV10-2 to TRBJ2-4; D possibly matches TRBD1 or TRBD2 (5 bases each). V lost 8 bases to trimming and J lost 2 bases, with 16 bases between them. The CDR3 has 15 residues. CDR1 is WSHSY and CDR2 is SAAADI in the germline V gene. CDR3 protein: CASGVGVETKNIQYF. In nucleotides, the CDR3 is TGCGCCAGCGGTGTGGGGGTAGAAACCAAAAACATTCAGTACTTC.

The table lists this clonotype with many counts. The J gene is TRBJ2-7, the V gene TRBV6-2 or TRBV6-3, with no clear D. Germline CDR1 and CDR2: MNHEY and SVGEGT. The CDR3 totals 13 residues. V dropped 0 bases and J dropped 7 bases, with 10 bases sitting between them. As DNA, the CDR3 is TGTGCCAGCAGTTACTCCCCAGCTTCGGAGCAGTACTTC. It translates to CASSYSPASEQYF.

This clonotype was observed a few times. The chain recombines TRBV13 with TRBJ1-1; D gene uncertain. The CDR3 runs 14 residues. From germline, CDR1 is PRHDT and CDR2 FYEKMQ (reference sequence). V was cut by 1 base and J by 1 base, with 7 bases left in between. CDR3 sequence (DNA): TGTGCCAGCAGCTTAGATACAGAGAACACTGAAGCTTTCTTT. Its translation is CASSLDTENTEAFF. Combining the CDR3 with reference TRBV13 and TRBJ1-1 gives the whole variable domain AAGVIQSPRHLIKEKRETATLKCYPIPRHDTVYWYQQGPGQDPQFLISFYEKMQSDKGSIPDRFSAQQFSDYHSELNMSSLELGDSALYFCASSLDTENTEAFFGQGTRLTVV.

Concerning this clonotype: A read error is possible here, since a much larger clone lies one base away. The rearrangement links TRBV12-3 or TRBV12-4 to TRBJ1-2; D ambiguous. The CDR3 length is 9 residues. CDR3 in amino acids: CASSPVGPF. The CDR3 DNA sequence: TGTGCCAGCAGTCCTGTTGGGCCCTTC.

This clonotype has just a few counts. The chain links TRBV7-2 to TRBJ2-7; tentative D call: TRBD2 (7 bases). The V end was cut by 2 bases, the J end by 2 bases, with 13 bases between. Germline V gives CDR1 SGHTA, CDR2 FQGNSA. This CDR3 has 15 residues. The DNA of the CDR3 is TGTGCCAGCAGCTTACAGGGAGGGGGACCCTACGAGCAGTACTTC. This encodes CASSLQGGGPYEQYF.

This clonotype was seen at least ten times. V usage is TRBV7-2 and J usage is TRBJ2-5; 8 nucleotides line up with TRBD1. CDR1 is SGHTA and CDR2 is FQGNSA in the germline V gene. The CDR3 is 14 amino acids. J lost 5 bases, V lost 3 bases, and 5 bases had no gene match. The CDR3 region is CASSLEGTGETQYF. The CDR3 DNA reads as TGTGCCAGCAGCTTGGAAGGGACAGGCGAGACCCAGTACTTC.

This clonotype has a handful of counts. The genes are TRBV11-2 and TRBJ2-7; 8 bases are shared with TRBD2. The CDR3 has 16 amino acids. Trimming took 5 bases from V and 7 from J; bases not matched to a gene: 16. Germline values: CDR1 SGHAT, CDR2 FQNNGV. The CDR3 DNA sequence: TGTGCCAGCAGCCTCCAATGGAGGTGGGGCGGGGGGGAGCAGTACTTC. Amino acids: CASSLQWRWGGGEQYF.

The chain combines TRBV25-1 with TRBJ1-1; perhaps TRBD1 as D (5 bases). V lost 4 bases and J lost 1, with 19 bases in between. CDR1 and CDR2 (germline): MGHDK, SYGVNS. This CDR3 is built from 17 residues. The CDR3 sequence: CASSGRDYGKGNTEAFF. Here the CDR3 DNA reads TGTGCCAGCAGTGGTAGGGACTACGGGAAAGGGAACACTGAAGCTTTCTTT.

To note about this clonotype: A single base separates this from a much larger clone, so it may be a read error. The chain has TRBV7-8 and TRBJ2-2; D gene ambiguous. The CDR3 is made up of 15 amino acids. Germline CDR1 and CDR2: SGHVS and FQNEAQ. V lost 1 base to trimming and J lost 6 bases, with 12 bases between them. CDR3 nucleotide sequence: TGTGCCAGCAGCTTAGTTCAGAGTTACGCCGGGGAGCTGTTTTTT. This encodes CASSLVQSYAGELFF.

This clonotype was seen more than once but under ten times. V and J are TRBV6-1 and TRBJ2-7; no definite D call. Germline values: CDR1 MNHNS, CDR2 SASEGT. This CDR3 comprises 13 residues. V lost 7 bases to trimming and J lost 2 bases, with 12 bases between them. CDR3: CASKNSPTYEQYF. The CDR3 coding sequence is TGTGCCAGCAAAAATTCCCCGACCTACGAGCAGTACTTC.

This clonotype was seen a few times. The V gene is TRBV14, the J gene TRBJ1-1; 9 nucleotides agree with TRBD1. From germline, CDR1 is SGHDN and CDR2 FVKESK. V shed 1 base and J 11 bases; nucleotides not matched to a gene: 5. CDR3 length: 13 amino acids. CDR3 coding DNA: TGTGCCAGCAGCCAAGTCGGGACAGGGAGGGCTTTCTTT. It codes for CASSQVGTGRAFF.

Many counts were recorded for this clonotype. This chain joins TRBV7-2 and TRBJ2-5; TRBD2 agrees at 9 bases. Germline loops: CDR1 SGHTA, CDR2 FQGNSA. The V gene end was trimmed by 1 base and the J gene end by 5 bases; junction bases not matched to a gene: 2. The CDR3 is 14 amino acids. Here the CDR3 DNA reads TGTGCCAGCAGCTTAGTAGCGGGAGTGGAGACCCAGTACTTC. It translates to CASSLVAGVETQYF.

This clonotype was picked up many times. The V gene is TRBV9, the J gene TRBJ1-1; no clear D gene. This CDR3 is built from 16 residues. Trimming removed 0 bases from V and 7 bases from J, with 19 bases in between. The V gene's germline CDR1 is SGDLS and CDR2 YYNGEE. DNA for the CDR3: TGTGCCAGCAGCGTAGGGGGAAGCAGGATTACGGGTGAAGCTTTCTTT. Translated, it gives CASSVGGSRITGEAFF.

This clonotype was detected many times. One end of the junction fails to match germline, which may point to a read error. The chain has TRBV12-3 or TRBV12-4 and TRBJ2-7; D tentatively fits TRBD1 or TRBD2 (6 bases each). This CDR3 contains 14 residues. CDR3 DNA sequence: TGTGCCACCTCAACCTTGGGGGGCTCCTATGAGCAGTACTTC. This codes for CATSTLGGSYEQYF.

This chain joins TRBV6-2 or TRBV6-3 and TRBJ2-3, with D unresolved. Trimming stripped 5 bases from V and 0 bases from J, with 9 bases between. CDR3 length equals 14 residues. Germline CDR1 MNHEY, CDR2 SVGEGT. The CDR3 sequence is CASSEVDSTDTQYF. The CDR3 coding sequence is TGTGCCAGCAGTGAAGTCGACAGCACAGATACGCAGTATTTT.